This passage covers 19 T cell receptor beta chains from one sample sequenced in a study of blood T cell repertoires in COVID-19. Libraries were prepared by immunoSEQ multiplex PCR; TCRdb keeps only in-frame clonotypes and omits some of them. The sample has about 80,000 clones, about 80% seen once. Sequences were obtained from peripheral blood. All receptors come from a woman in her thirties or forties with active or convalescent COVID-19.

This CDR3 is CASSYLPGGAPYEQYF. The DNA of the CDR3 is TGCGCCAGCAGCTACCTGCCGGGGGGAGCCCCCTACGAGCAGTACTTC. The rearrangement joins TRBV5-1 to TRBJ2-7; 7 bases fit TRBD2. Germline CDR1 SGHRS, CDR2 YFSETQ. The CDR3 contains 16 residues. J gave up 2 bases and V 3 bases, and 11 bases lay outside the gene matches.

The J gene is TRBJ2-2, the V gene TRBV19, with TRBD1 as a possible D gene (6 bases). Trimming stripped 4 bases from V and 1 base from J, with 7 bases between. CDR1 LNHDA and CDR2 SQIVND come from the germline V gene (reference sequence). The CDR3 has 14 residues. CDR3 DNA sequence: TGTGCCAGTAGTAAACAGGGGAACACCGGGGAGCTGTTTTTT. Translating gives CASSKQGNTGELFF.

This clone was seen only once. This chain connects TRBV19 to TRBJ2-1; 9 bases agree with TRBD1. V was clipped by 3 bases and J by 6 bases; unmatched bases: 9. The CDR3 length is 16 residues. Germline V gene data show CDR1 as LNHDA and CDR2 as SQIVND (reference sequence). This chain's CDR3 is CASSIGRTGALNEQFF. The CDR3 nucleotides are TGTGCCAGTAGTATCGGTCGGACAGGGGCACTCAATGAGCAGTTCTTC.

This chain links TRBV6-6 with TRBJ1-5; TRBD1 might be the D (6 bases). The V gene lost 6 bases and the J gene lost 3 bases, with 12 bases spanning the gap. From germline, CDR1 is MNHNY and CDR2 SVGAGI (reference sequence). This CDR3 is 14 amino acids long. The CDR3 nucleotides read TGTGCCAGCAGCCACGGACAGCTCAATCAGCCCCAGCATTTT. Translated: CASSHGQLNQPQHF.

The chain has TRBV5-6 and TRBJ2-7, with 7 positions matching TRBD2. Germline lookup yields CDR1 SGHDT and CDR2 YYEEEE. The junction had 8 bases not matched to a gene; V was cut back by 1 base and J by 7 bases. This CDR3 spans 14 amino acids. The CDR3, as DNA: TGTGCCAGCAGCTTGACGGGGGGAGGATGGGAGCAGTACTTC. It specifies CASSLTGGGWEQYF.

This chain connects TRBV5-1 to TRBJ2-1; 8 bases map to TRBD1. V lost 1 base and J lost 7; bases outside the gene matches: 7. The length of the CDR3 is 15 residues. Germline loops: CDR1 SGHRS, CDR2 YFSETQ. CDR3 coding DNA: TGCGCCAGCAGCTTGTTCGACAGGGGCGCGAATGAGCAGTTCTTC. This codes for CASSLFDRGANEQFF. Complete variable domain (other parts from reference TRBV5-1 and TRBJ2-1): KAGVTQTPRYLIKTRGQQVTLSCSPISGHRSVSWYQQTPGQGLQFLFEYFSETQRNKGNFPGRFSGRQFSNSRSEMNVSTLELGDSALYLCASSLFDRGANEQFFGPGTRLTVL.

The chain joins TRBV7-2 to TRBJ1-6; 11 nucleotides match TRBD1. V lost 1 base and J lost 9; bases outside the gene matches: 8. The length of the CDR3 is 17 residues. CDR1 SGHTA and CDR2 FQGNSA come from the germline V gene. The CDR3: CASSLGSGTGGASPLHF. CDR3 nucleotide sequence: TGTGCCAGCAGCTTAGGGTCCGGGACAGGGGGTGCTTCACCCCTCCACTTT.

J is TRBJ1-5 and V is TRBV20-1; D unclear. The V end was cut by 3 bases, the J end by 4 bases, with 7 bases between. The CDR3 is 12 residues long. Germline-derived CDR1 and CDR2 are DFQATT and SNEGSKA (reference sequence). CDR3 residues: CSASSGNQPQHF. As DNA, the CDR3 is TGCAGTGCTAGTTCAGGTAATCAGCCCCAGCATTTT.

The genes are TRBV27 and TRBJ2-7; 7 positions agree with TRBD1. Trimming at V came to 6 bases and at J to 5 bases, leaving 10 bases not matched to a gene. Germline CDR1 MNHEY, CDR2 SMNVEV (reference sequence). The CDR3 runs 14 residues. The CDR3 region is CASRARQGSDEQYF. The DNA for the CDR3 is TGTGCCAGCAGAGCCCGACAGGGTTCTGACGAGCAGTACTTC.

J is TRBJ1-2 and V is TRBV28; D is perhaps TRBD1 (6 bases). CDR3 size: 15 residues. V dropped 7 bases and J dropped 5 bases, with 20 bases sitting between them. Germline CDR1 and CDR2: MDHEN and SYDVKM. The CDR3 DNA sequence: TGTGCCAGCAATCTGGGGGCTCTCGGAGGATATGGCTACACCTTC. Its translation is CASNLGALGGYGYTF.

The gene calls are TRBV27 and TRBJ2-1; 7 bases fit TRBD2. Germline V gene lookup returns CDR1 MNHEY and CDR2 SMNVEV (reference sequence). The CDR3 runs to 16 residues. V was pared by 4 bases and J by 0 bases, with 6 bases of the junction left unmatched. For the CDR3, the DNA is TGTGCCAGCAGTTCCCACCTAGCGGACTCCTACAATGAGCAGTTCTTC. Its protein is CASSSHLADSYNEQFF.

The chain has TRBV6-5 and TRBJ2-3; the D gene is possibly TRBD2 (6 bases). The ends were cut back, 6 bases at V and 6 bases at J, with 10 bases in the middle. CDR1 MNHEY and CDR2 SVGAGI come from the germline V gene. This CDR3 is 12 amino acids long. CDR3 region: CASRLAGDTQYF. DNA for the CDR3: TGTGCCAGCAGGCTGGCGGGGGATACGCAGTATTTT.

The CDR3 DNA reads TGCGCCAGCAGCTCTTCGGACAGCTACGAGCAGTACTTC. Encoded protein: CASSSSDSYEQYF. The chain is built from TRBV5-1 and TRBJ2-7; weak D call: TRBD1 (6 bases). The CDR3 covers 13 residues. V lost 3 bases and J lost 3, with 10 bases in between. CDR1 and CDR2 from the germline V gene are SGHRS and YFSETQ.

V gene TRBV14 combines with J gene TRBJ1-3, with 10 positions matching TRBD1. The CDR3 contains 16 residues. V shed 4 bases, J shed 8 bases, and the junction held 11 bases outside the gene matches. Germline loops: CDR1 SGHDN, CDR2 FVKESK. As DNA, the CDR3 is TGTGCCAGCAGCCCGACCCCCGGACAGGGGGTGGACACCATATATTTT. It codes for CASSPTPGQGVDTIYF.

The rearrangement links TRBV28 to TRBJ2-2; possibly TRBD1 for D (6 bases). The length of the CDR3 is 14 residues. Germline-derived CDR1 and CDR2 are MDHEN and SYDVKM. V was clipped by 7 bases and J by 2 bases, with 11 bases between them. The CDR3 DNA is TGTGCCAGCAATAGAGGGGGTAACACCGGGGAGCTGTTTTTT. It yields the protein CASNRGGNTGELFF.

The CDR3 DNA follows: TGTGCCAGCAGTGAAGAATCTAGATATAATTCACCCCTCCACTTT. It specifies CASSEESRYNSPLHF. This rearrangement joins TRBV2 to TRBJ1-6; no clear D gene. The CDR3 sequence is 15 residues long. Between the trimmed V and J ends, which lost 1 base and 4 bases, there was a span of 8 bases. The germline CDR1 and CDR2 sequences are SNHLY and FYNNEI.

This clone showed up just a few times. The rearrangement uses TRBV7-2 and TRBJ2-7; possibly TRBD2 for D (5 bases). The V gene's germline CDR1 is SGHTA and CDR2 FQGNSA. The CDR3 runs 13 residues. The V gene lost 5 bases and the J gene lost 7 bases, with 15 bases spanning the gap. The CDR3 protein is CASSATPGSEQYF. The CDR3 DNA is TGTGCCAGCAGCGCCACACCGGGGAGTGAGCAGTACTTC.

V and J are TRBV5-1 and TRBJ2-5, with TRBD2 as a possible D gene (6 bases). Trimming left V 4 bases short and J 4 bases short, with 17 bases between. Germline loops: CDR1 SGHRS, CDR2 YFSETQ. The CDR3 totals 15 residues. The chain's CDR3 is CASSALRDFRETQYF. DNA of the CDR3: TGCGCCAGCAGCGCTCTCCGGGACTTTCGAGAGACCCAGTACTTC.

This chain uses TRBV7-8 with TRBJ2-5; TRBD2 matches at 8 bases. V lost 0 bases, J lost 1 base, and 10 bases stayed unmatched. The CDR3 loop spans 18 amino acids. CDR1 SGHVS and CDR2 FQNEAQ come from the germline V gene. The CDR3 is CASSLAMIGGRSQETQYF. The CDR3 nucleotides read TGTGCCAGCAGCTTAGCGATGATTGGCGGGAGGAGCCAAGAGACCCAGTACTTC.